One sample yielded the 20 T cell receptor beta chains listed below, sequenced in a study of T cell responses to AZD1222 COVID-19 vaccine. Method: immunoSEQ multiplex PCR; TCRdb's copy keeps in-frame clones and lacks some. The repertoire holds some 130,000 clones, with 85% to 90% as singletons. Material: peripheral blood, obtained on day 0 of AZD1222 vaccination. Receptors originate from an adult in good health.

The V and J genes are TRBV7-2 and TRBJ1-5; tentative D call: TRBD1 (6 bases). CDR1 is SGHTA, CDR2 FQGNSA, per germline. This CDR3 contains 15 residues. V gave up 5 bases and J gave up 6 bases, with 17 bases separating them. This chain's CDR3 is CASSLGRGAGQPQHF. The CDR3 DNA follows: TGTGCCAGCAGCCTAGGAAGGGGGGCCGGTCAGCCCCAGCATTTT.

The chain joins TRBV14 to TRBJ1-4, with unresolved D. This CDR3 is built from 13 residues. Germline V gene lookup returns CDR1 SGHDN and CDR2 FVKESK. The V gene lost 5 bases and the J gene lost 8 bases, with 12 bases spanning the gap. CDR3 DNA sequence: TGTGCCAGCAGCTTTAACCTAAGGGAAAAACTGTTTTTT. It translates to CASSFNLREKLFF.

This clone occurred once. The chain joins TRBV6-4 to TRBJ1-6; TRBD1 aligns across 10 bases. Germline CDR1 is MRHNA and CDR2 is SNTAGT. The CDR3 is 14 amino acids. The V and J ends lost 6 bases and 9 bases, in that order; junction bases with no gene match: 5. The CDR3 DNA follows: TGTGCCAGCAGCACCGGGACAGGGGCTTCACCCCTCCACTTT. This codes for CASSTGTGASPLHF.

The chain's CDR3 is CASSIEGGGYTF. DNA for the CDR3: TGTGCCAGTAGTATAGAGGGAGGCGGCTACACCTTC. The chain is built from TRBV19 and TRBJ1-2; no reliable D call. CDR3 length: 12 amino acids. Germline values: CDR1 LNHDA, CDR2 SQIVND (reference sequence). With 0 bases removed from V and 8 bases from J, the gap between germline ends came to 7 bases.

V usage is TRBV27 and J usage is TRBJ1-5; D call uncertain. Deletions cut 0 bases from V and 9 bases from J, with 6 bases between. The germline gives CDR1 MNHEY, CDR2 SMNVEV (reference sequence). The CDR3 length is 12 residues. DNA of the CDR3: TGTGCCAGCAGTTTATCCGCTGGGCCCCAGCATTTT. Amino acid sequence: CASSLSAGPQHF.

V and J are TRBV11-3 and TRBJ1-1; possibly TRBD1 for D (5 bases). Trimming removed 3 bases at V and 3 bases at J, with 14 bases between. The CDR3 contains 15 residues. CDR1 and CDR2 (germline): SGHNT, YENEEA. As DNA, the CDR3 is TGTGCCAGCAGCTTGGGGCGGGGAGCTGACACTGAAGCTTTCTTT. This encodes CASSLGRGADTEAFF.

V gene TRBV3-1 (or the pseudogene TRBV3-2) combines with J gene TRBJ2-1; 9 nucleotides align to TRBD2. V lost 0 bases, J lost 2 bases, and 2 bases stayed unmatched. This CDR3 contains 16 residues. The V gene's germline CDR1 is LGHDT and CDR2 YNNKEL (reference sequence). CDR3 region: CASSQEAGGAYNEQFF. The DNA of the CDR3 is TGTGCCAGCAGCCAAGAGGCGGGAGGGGCCTACAATGAGCAGTTCTTC.

The genes are TRBV6-2 or TRBV6-3 and TRBJ1-4; D gene ambiguous. The V end was cut by 6 bases, the J end by 8 bases, with 13 bases between. The germline CDR1 and CDR2 sequences are MNHEY and SVGEGT. This CDR3 contains 13 residues. In nucleotides, the CDR3 is TGTGCCAGCAGCGGGTATGAGGTCGAAAAACTGTTTTTT. This encodes CASSGYEVEKLFF.

V usage is TRBV3-1 (or the pseudogene TRBV3-2) and J usage is TRBJ2-2, with a weak D call TRBD1 (6 bases). V lost 4 bases and J lost 3, with 12 bases in between. Germline CDR1 and CDR2: LGHDT and YNNKEL (reference sequence). The CDR3 covers 15 residues. The CDR3: CASSPNSGDTGELFF. The CDR3 DNA is TGTGCCAGCAGCCCCAATTCAGGGGACACCGGGGAGCTGTTTTTT.

The rearrangement uses TRBV5-6 and TRBJ2-1; D ambiguous. The CDR3 spans 13 residues. V was shortened by 0 bases and J by 5 bases, with 6 bases between the two germline ends. Germline lookup yields CDR1 SGHDT and CDR2 YYEEEE. CDR3 DNA sequence: TGTGCCAGCAGCTTGGGCAGCCACAATGAGCAGTTCTTC. Amino acids: CASSLGSHNEQFF.

The rearrangement uses TRBV5-8 and TRBJ1-2, with D unresolved. The ends were cut back, 0 bases at V and 8 bases at J, with 11 bases in the middle. Germline V CDR1 and CDR2: SGHTS, YDEGEE. The CDR3 length is 13 residues. CDR3 loop: CASSLEKGLGYTF. CDR3 DNA: TGTGCCAGCAGCTTGGAGAAGGGTTTGGGCTACACCTTC. Complete variable domain (other parts from reference TRBV5-8 and TRBJ1-2): EAGVTQSPTHLIKTRGQQATLRCSPISGHTSVYWYQQALGLGLQFLLWYDEGEERNRGNFPPRFSGRQFPNYSSELNVNALELEDSALYLCASSLEKGLGYTFGSGTRLTVV.

V is TRBV4-1 and J is TRBJ1-2, with unresolved D. V lost 1 base, J lost 4 bases, and 7 bases lay in between. CDR3 size: 13 residues. Germline CDR1 MGHRA, CDR2 YSYEKL. The CDR3 nucleotides are TGCGCCAGCAGCCAAGTTGGGGTCTATGGCTACACCTTC. Its translation: CASSQVGVYGYTF.

The count of this clone is one. The chain couples TRBV28 to TRBJ1-5; the D gene is possibly TRBD1 (5 bases). Trimming took off 6 bases at V and 5 bases at J, with 23 bases between the two ends. This CDR3 is 17 amino acids long. Germline V gene lookup returns CDR1 MDHEN and CDR2 SYDVKM. CDR3 in amino acids: CASRPRPRVTNHQPQHF. The DNA for the CDR3 is TGTGCCAGCAGACCGCGCCCCAGGGTCACAAATCATCAGCCCCAGCATTTT.

The V gene is TRBV19, the J gene TRBJ1-1; D unresolved. Germline values: CDR1 LNHDA, CDR2 SQIVND (reference sequence). The CDR3 runs 14 residues. The V end was cut by 7 bases, the J end by 5 bases, with 17 bases between. CDR3 DNA sequence: TGTGCCAGTACCCTCGCCCGAGCCCGGACTGAAGCTTTCTTT. It encodes CASTLARARTEAFF.

This chain joins TRBV7-2 and TRBJ2-3, with D possibly called TRBD1 or TRBD2 (5 bases each). This CDR3 has 16 residues. Trimming took 1 base from V and 3 from J, leaving 14 bases between them. CDR1 is SGHTA, CDR2 FQGNSA, per germline. The CDR3 reads CASSLVGTPWTDTQYF. The CDR3 DNA reads as TGTGCCAGCAGCTTAGTGGGGACCCCTTGGACAGATACGCAGTATTTT.

This clone was detected once. CDR3 bases: TGCGCCAGCAGCTTGGCCGTAACAGGAGGTGGAGGCATTCTCGAAGCTTTCTTT. This encodes CASSLAVTGGGGILEAFF. This sequence joins TRBV5-1 and TRBJ1-1; D may be TRBD1 (5 bases). The CDR3 is 18 residues long. CDR1 is SGHRS, CDR2 YFSETQ, per germline. V gave up 0 bases and J gave up 8 bases, with 26 bases separating them.

The chain carries TRBV7-9 and TRBJ1-6; D is unclear. Trimming left V 1 base short and J 3 bases short, with 10 bases between. CDR1 SEHNR and CDR2 FQNEAQ come from the germline V gene (reference sequence). CDR3 length: 16 amino acids. DNA of the CDR3: TGTGCCAGCAGCTTAGGTTATCCTAGCTATAATTCACCCCTCCACTTT. It yields the protein CASSLGYPSYNSPLHF.

Written as DNA, the CDR3 is TGTGCCAGCACCCTGGACTACGCGGCCACTGAAGCTTTCTTT. As protein: CASTLDYAATEAFF. The rearrangement joins TRBV7-2 to TRBJ1-1; D gene ambiguous. The CDR3 is 14 residues long. Germline V gives CDR1 SGHTA, CDR2 FQGNSA. V was clipped by 7 bases and J by 4 bases, with 16 bases between them.

The V gene is TRBV5-1, the J gene TRBJ2-6, with a weak D call TRBD1 (7 bases). Germline V gives CDR1 SGHRS, CDR2 YFSETQ. This CDR3 contains 18 residues. V lost 4 bases and J lost 4, with 21 bases in between. DNA for the CDR3: TGCGCCAGCAGCCGAAAGAAGGAGGGGGCCTCCGGGGCCAACGTCCTGACTTTC. It is translated as CASSRKKEGASGANVLTF.

This clone was detected a few times. The rearrangement joins TRBV2 to TRBJ1-1, with D possibly TRBD1 on 6 matching bases. The V and J ends lost 6 bases and 6 bases respectively, with 17 bases between them. Germline lookup yields CDR1 SNHLY and CDR2 FYNNEI. The CDR3 is 14 amino acids. The CDR3 here is CASRPGTPSAEAFF. The CDR3 DNA reads TGTGCCAGCAGACCCGGGACACCTTCGGCTGAAGCTTTCTTT.